This entry lists 21 T cell receptor beta chains sequenced from one sample in a study of cytomegalovirus exposure and HLA in healthy donors. The PCR had 60 Vbeta and 13 Jbeta primers. Repertoires were generated with immunoSEQ multiplex PCR, while TCRdb's copy carries only in-frame clones and drops some. This sample yields 140,000 to 150,000 clones, of which 70% to 90% are seen a single time; about 4.3% belongs to the top ten. The specimen was PBMCs. The receptors originated from a woman in her 40s in good health and CMV-seropositive.

With regard to this clone: The same CDR3 is also encoded by other DNA sequences in this sample. The J gene is TRBJ2-3, the V gene TRBV27; 8 bases map to TRBD2. The junction had 10 bases not matched to a gene; V was cut back by 4 bases and J by 1 base. Per the germline V gene, CDR1 is MNHEY and CDR2 is SMNVEV (reference sequence). The CDR3 covers 17 residues. In nucleotides, the CDR3 is TGTGCCAGCAGTTCCCCTTTTGTAGCGGGGCGCACAGATACGCAGTATTTT. Translating it yields CASSSPFVAGRTDTQYF.

The V and J genes are TRBV28 and TRBJ2-1; 9 positions agree with TRBD2. CDR3 length: 15 amino acids. Trimming at V came to 5 bases and at J to 9 bases, leaving 11 bases not matched to a gene. Germline values: CDR1 MDHEN, CDR2 SYDVKM. CDR3 protein: CASSLPGLAIGEQFF. The CDR3 DNA is TGTGCCAGCAGTCTCCCGGGACTAGCTATCGGTGAGCAGTTCTTC. Based on the CDR3 plus reference TRBV28 and TRBJ2-1, the full variable domain is DVKVTQSSRYLVKRTGEKVFLECVQDMDHENMFWYRQDPGLGLRLIYFSYDVKMKEKGDIPEGYSVSREKKERFSLILESASTNQTSMYLCASSLPGLAIGEQFFGPGTRLTVL.

The rearrangement links TRBV28 to TRBJ1-2; D is uncertain. Between the trimmed V and J ends, which lost 11 bases and 8 bases, there was a span of 18 bases. The CDR3 is made up of 12 amino acids. Germline V CDR1 and CDR2: MDHEN, SYDVKM. In DNA, the CDR3 is TGTGCCTCTGGCCCCCCGAGGAGAGGCTACACCTTC. Protein sequence: CASGPPRRGYTF.

This clone was found once. The chain has TRBV9 and TRBJ2-3, with D possibly TRBD2 on 5 matching bases. In germline, CDR1 is SGDLS, CDR2 YYNGEE. This CDR3 contains 16 residues. With 2 bases removed from V and 2 bases from J, the gap between germline ends came to 15 bases. The CDR3 DNA is TGTGCCAGCAGCGTGAAGGGTGGGGAGAACACAGATACGCAGTATTTT. Its protein product is CASSVKGGENTDTQYF.

This chain uses TRBV7-3 with TRBJ1-2; no clear D. With 0 bases removed from V and 4 bases from J, the gap between germline ends came to 12 bases. This CDR3 spans 15 amino acids. Germline V gene data show CDR1 as SGHTA and CDR2 as FQGTGA. The CDR3 DNA is TGTGCCAGCAGCTTAACGGGCCAACCCAGCTATGGCTACACCTTC. It translates to CASSLTGQPSYGYTF. Combining the CDR3 with reference TRBV7-3 and TRBJ1-2 gives the whole variable domain GAGVSQTPSNKVTEKGKYVELRCDPISGHTALYWYRQSLGQGPEFLIYFQGTGAADDSGLPNDRFFAVRPEGSVSTLKIQRTERGDSAVYLCASSLTGQPSYGYTFGSGTRLTVV.

This chain links TRBV20-1 with TRBJ2-5; D remains unclear. This CDR3 comprises 11 residues. V was clipped by 6 bases and J by 3 bases, with 8 bases between them. Germline V gene sequence: CDR1 DFQATT, CDR2 SNEGSKA (reference sequence). The CDR3 loop reads CSATTEETQYF. The CDR3, as DNA: TGCAGTGCCACTACGGAAGAGACCCAGTACTTC.

This chain connects TRBV18 to TRBJ2-5; D is perhaps TRBD2 (7 bases). Trimming took off 6 bases at V and 6 bases at J, with 20 bases between the two ends. This CDR3 contains 15 residues. The germline gives CDR1 KGHSH, CDR2 LQKENI. The CDR3 DNA reads TGTGCCAGCTCGATAAACGGACAGACTAGCAAGACCCAGTACTTC. The encoded protein is CASSINGQTSKTQYF.

The J gene is TRBJ2-5, the V gene TRBV5-4; TRBD2 matches at 7 bases. Unmatched junction bases numbered 14, after V lost 0 bases and J lost 6 bases. Germline V CDR1 and CDR2: SGHNT, YYREEE (reference sequence). The CDR3 contains 17 residues. The CDR3 nucleotides are TGTGCCAGCAGCTTGGCCGGGCGCGGGGGTGGAATAAAGACCCAGTACTTC. This encodes CASSLAGRGGGIKTQYF.

The chain recombines TRBV10-2 with TRBJ2-7; perhaps TRBD2 as D (5 bases). The germline gives CDR1 WSHSY, CDR2 SAAADI. The CDR3 runs 13 residues. V was pared by 0 bases and J by 3 bases, with 6 bases between. The CDR3 DNA sequence: TGCGCCAGCAGTGAGTCCGACTACTACGAGCAGTACTTC. Encoded protein: CASSESDYYEQYF.

This chain uses TRBV28 with TRBJ1-1, with no clear D. This CDR3 is 14 amino acids long. Germline V gene lookup returns CDR1 MDHEN and CDR2 SYDVKM. V was cut by 8 bases and J by 5 bases, with 18 bases left in between. CDR3 loop: CASRRTGWYTEAFF. CDR3 nucleotide sequence: TGTGCCAGCCGGAGGACGGGTTGGTATACTGAAGCTTTCTTT.

This chain joins TRBV6-6 and TRBJ2-1, with D possibly matching TRBD2 (5 bases). Germline assignment: CDR1 MNHNY and CDR2 SVGAGI (reference sequence). This CDR3 has 15 residues. Trimming cost V 0 bases and J 7 bases, with 13 bases left between them. CDR3 bases: TGTGCCAGCAGTTACTCCGGGGTACCGGGAAATGAGCAGTTCTTC. Its translation is CASSYSGVPGNEQFF.

J is TRBJ2-1 and V is TRBV27; 7 nucleotides line up with TRBD2. The V segment lost 8 bases and the J segment 6 bases; nucleotides outside the gene matches: 19. CDR1 is MNHEY, CDR2 SMNVEV, per germline (reference sequence). The CDR3 length is 17 residues. DNA for the CDR3: TGTGCCAGCGCACCCGGCGGGCGGGGGTCGCGTCGCAATGAGCAGTTCTTC. It specifies CASAPGGRGSRRNEQFF.

The chain employs TRBV29-1 and TRBJ1-5; D gene ambiguous. The CDR3 is made up of 10 amino acids. With 4 bases removed from V and 7 bases from J, the gap between germline ends came to 5 bases. Germline CDR1 reads SQVTM; CDR2 reads ANQGSEA. In DNA form, the CDR3 reads TGCAGCGTTGTAATACAGCCCCAGCATTTT. It yields the protein CSVVIQPQHF. Drawing the rest from reference TRBV29-1 and TRBJ1-5, the complete variable domain is SAVISQKPSRDICQRGTSLTIQCQVDSQVTMMFWYRQQPGQSLTLIATANQGSEATYESGFVIDKFPISRPNLTFSTLTVSNMSPEDSSIYLCSVVIQPQHFGDGTRLSIL.

In this sample, this clone turned up a few times. CDR3 nucleotide sequence: TGTGCCAGCAGTTATGGGACAGGGGCGGAGGAGACCCAGTACTTC. It translates to CASSYGTGAEETQYF. This chain connects TRBV6-4 to TRBJ2-5, with 10 positions matching TRBD1. Germline V gives CDR1 MRHNA, CDR2 SNTAGT. This CDR3 has 15 amino acids. V lost 5 bases to trimming and J lost 5 bases; unmatched junction nucleotides: 8.

The chain has TRBV11-2 and TRBJ1-6; 11 bases are a match to TRBD1. Germline V gives CDR1 SGHAT, CDR2 FQNNGV. The CDR3 spans 15 residues. After removal of 4 bases from V and 10 bases from J, the junction contained 6 bases not matched to a gene. The DNA of the CDR3 is TGTGCCAGCAGCTCACTGGACAGGGGGCGATCACCCCTCCACTTT. Translation gives CASSSLDRGRSPLHF.

This clone appeared once. The chain uses TRBV5-5 and TRBJ2-3; 9 bases map to TRBD1. Unmatched junction bases numbered 3, after V lost 2 bases and J lost 5 bases. The germline V gene has CDR1 SGHKS and CDR2 YYEKEE (reference sequence). This CDR3 region has 14 residues. This chain's CDR3 is CASSLQGAQDTQYF. CDR3 sequence (DNA): TGTGCCAGCAGCTTACAGGGGGCGCAAGATACGCAGTATTTT.

This clone was detected once. V usage is TRBV21-1 and J usage is TRBJ2-7; TRBD1 is the table's D call, not checked against the DNA. TRBV21-1 is designated a pseudogene. The CDR3 is 14 amino acids. CDR3 bases: TGTGCCAGCAGCAAGGGCAGGGGGTGTTACGAGCAGTACTTC. As protein: CASSKGRGCYEQYF.

The V gene is TRBV28, the J gene TRBJ1-2; D is perhaps TRBD1 (6 bases). There are 13 residues in the CDR3. V lost 11 bases to trimming and J lost 7 bases, with 20 bases between them. Germline CDR1 and CDR2: MDHEN and SYDVKM. The CDR3 region has the DNA TGTGCCTCCATAGAACAGGGTATGAGTGGCTACACCTTC. Translated, it gives CASIEQGMSGYTF.

V and J are TRBV10-3 and TRBJ2-2; D possibly corresponds to TRBD1 (6 bases). V was cut by 10 bases and J by 4 bases, with 16 bases left in between. The germline V gene encodes CDR1 ENHRY and CDR2 SYGVKD. The CDR3 length is 14 residues. The CDR3 DNA sequence: TGTGCCAGAAACAGGGATGGCCTCACCGGGGAGCTGTTTTTT. It translates to CARNRDGLTGELFF.

The chain carries TRBV28 and TRBJ2-7; D might be TRBD1 (5 bases). CDR1 and CDR2 (germline): MDHEN, SYDVKM. This CDR3 is 13 amino acids long. V lost 3 bases and J lost 2, with 8 bases in between. CDR3 sequence reads: CASSLTATYEQYF. In DNA form, the CDR3 reads TGTGCCAGCAGTTTGACAGCTACCTACGAGCAGTACTTC.

The genes are TRBV2 and TRBJ2-3; TRBD2 agrees at 12 bases. Germline values: CDR1 SNHLY, CDR2 FYNNEI. J was trimmed by 2 bases and V by 7 bases; bases with no gene match: 7. The CDR3 is made up of 16 amino acids. The CDR3: CASTTASGRATDTQYF. CDR3 bases: TGTGCCAGCACTACAGCTAGCGGGAGGGCCACAGATACGCAGTATTTT. Full variable domain (rest looked up from reference TRBV2 and TRBJ2-3): EPEVTQTPSHQVTQMGQEVILRCVPISNHLYFYWYRQILGQKVEFLVSFYNNEISEKSEIFDDQFSVERPDGSNFTLKIRSTKLEDSAMYFCASTTASGRATDTQYFGPGTRLTVL.